This T cell receptor beta chain was sequenced in a study of T cell responses to AZD1222 COVID-19 vaccine. General study points: Within unmutated variant regions lay the reported targets of nearly half of spike-specific TCRs.

Germline V gives CDR1 SGHNT, CDR2 YYREEE (reference sequence). The V gene lost 4 bases and the J gene lost 4 bases, with 8 bases spanning the gap. The length of the CDR3 is 12 residues. The table came from immunoSEQ multiplex PCR; TCRdb's copy has only in-frame clones and leaves some out. Of approximately 150,000 clones listed, roughly 86% were seen once; the top ten hold approximately 4.7%. A word on this clone: Its specificity is not known.

Source: peripheral blood, taken 28 days after the second AZD1222 dose. The receptor was isolated from an adult who received the AZD1222 COVID-19 vaccine. This rearrangement joins TRBV5-4 to TRBJ1-2; tentatively, D is TRBD1 (6 bases). As DNA, the CDR3 is TGTGCCAGCAGCGAGGACAGCTATGGCTACACCTTC. As protein: CASSEDSYGYTF.